In this sample, the clone carrying this TCR beta chain turned up many times. Its antigen is still unknown. TCR alpha and beta CDR3 regions were amplified from RNA using iRepertoire nested multiplex PCR. MiXCR, run by TCRdb on the multiplex PCR reads, gives a single entry per CDR3 protein. The sample contains under 200,000 distinct CDR3 sequences, 32% of which appear only once. This specimen belongs to a study of glioma-infiltrating T cells. Study-wide results and caveats: Non-neoplastic patients had below-expected tissue-blood divergence, while all gliomas exceeded expectation. CDR3 overlap between tissue and blood was very small.

The CDR3 extends over 15 amino acids. The ends were cut back, 5 bases at V and 2 bases at J, with 15 bases in the middle. CDR1 SGHVS and CDR2 FNYEAQ come from the germline V gene. This receptor was identified in a human donor with low-grade glioma or glioblastoma, undergoing nonglioma brain surgery, or in good health (not recorded which). The sequencing sample was made of glioma tissue, nonneoplastic brain tissue, or PBMCs (not recorded which). This rearrangement joins TRBV7-6 to TRBJ1-1, with a possible D match to TRBD1 (5 bases). This CDR3 is CASSLQAGPNTEAFF. Here the CDR3 DNA reads TGTGCCAGCAGCCTCCAGGCAGGGCCCAACACTGAAGCTTTCTTT. The full variable domain, with the rest looked up from reference TRBV7-6 and TRBJ1-1, is GAGVSQSPRYKVTKRGQDVALRCDPISGHVSLYWYRQALGQGPEFLTYFNYEAQQDKSGLPNDRFSAERPEGSISTLTIQRTEQRDSAMYRCASSLQAGPNTEAFFGQGTRLTVV.